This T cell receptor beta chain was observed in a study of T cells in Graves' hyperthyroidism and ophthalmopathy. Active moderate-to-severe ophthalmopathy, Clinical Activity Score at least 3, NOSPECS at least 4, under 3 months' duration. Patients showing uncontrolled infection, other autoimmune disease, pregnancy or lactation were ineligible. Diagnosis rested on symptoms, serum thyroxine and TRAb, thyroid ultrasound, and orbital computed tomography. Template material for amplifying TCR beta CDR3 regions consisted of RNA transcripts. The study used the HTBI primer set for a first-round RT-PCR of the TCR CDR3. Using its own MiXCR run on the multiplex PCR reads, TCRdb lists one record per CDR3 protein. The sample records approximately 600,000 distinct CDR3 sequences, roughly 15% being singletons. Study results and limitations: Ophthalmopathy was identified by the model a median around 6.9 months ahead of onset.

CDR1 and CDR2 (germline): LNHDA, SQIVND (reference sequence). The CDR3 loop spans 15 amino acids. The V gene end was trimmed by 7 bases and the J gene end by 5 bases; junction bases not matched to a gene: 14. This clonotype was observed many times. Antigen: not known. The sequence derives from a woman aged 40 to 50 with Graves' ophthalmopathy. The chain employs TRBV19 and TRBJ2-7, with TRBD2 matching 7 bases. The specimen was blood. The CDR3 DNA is TGTGCCAGTAAAGACCTGATAGCGGGTGTCGACGAGCAGTACTTC. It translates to CASKDLIAGVDEQYF. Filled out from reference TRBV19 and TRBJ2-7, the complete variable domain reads DGGITQSPKYLFRKEGQNVTLSCEQNLNHDAMYWYRQDPGQGLRLIYYSQIVNDFQKGDIAEGYSVSREKKESFPLTVTSAQKNPTAFYLCASKDLIAGVDEQYFGPGTRLTVT.